These T cell receptor beta chains were read from a single sample in a study of blood T cell repertoires in COVID-19. Data came from immunoSEQ multiplex PCR; TCRdb stores just in-frame clones and leaves some out. The sample has tens of thousands of clones, roughly nine tenths seen once; the top ten hold approximately 6.4%. Sequenced: peripheral blood. These receptors originate from a man aged 70-80 years with active COVID-19. Both conserved end residues are part of each CDR3. The D gene is left open where the match is weak. Rows may omit the clone size; those that give it use once, few, many or a size class.

>TRBJ1-1|-|TRBV11-2|-
CASRADTEAFF
TGTGCCAGCAGAGCGGACACTGAAGCTTTCTTT
>TRBJ1-4|TRBD1|TRBV4-2|-
CASRTRAGTANEKLFF
TGTGCCAGCAGGACTCGAGCCGGGACAGCTAATGAAAAACTGTTTTTT
>TRBJ1-1|TRBD1|TRBV23-1|once
CASSQSADRTNTEAFF
TGCGCCAGCAGTCAATCCGCGGACAGGACGAACACTGAAGCTTTCTTT
>TRBJ1-6|-|TRBV2|few
CASSEAETGRSPLHF
TGTGCCAGCAGTGAAGCGGAGACAGGACGCTCACCCCTCCACTTT
>TRBJ2-3|-|TRBV9|once
CASSVGKPREVTDTQYF
TGTGCCAGCAGCGTAGGCAAGCCCAGAGAGGTAACAGATACGCAGTATTTT
>TRBJ2-3|TRBD1|TRBV5-4|-
CASTRDRGRAQYF
TGTGCCAGCACCCGGGACAGGGGTCGGGCGCAGTATTTT
>TRBJ2-7|TRBD1|TRBV7-2|-
CASSLDGTGGLYEQYF
TGTGCCAGCAGCTTAGATGGGACAGGGGGCTTGTACGAGCAGTACTTC
>TRBJ1-2|TRBD1|TRBV4-1|-
CASSQDGQGSGLYGYTF
TGCGCCAGCAGCCAAGATGGACAGGGGTCTGGTCTCTATGGCTACACCTTC
>TRBJ1-2|-|TRBV6-4|-
CASSDVSGQGTGYTF
TGTGCCAGCAGTGACGTATCTGGGCAGGGGACCGGCTACACCTTC
>TRBJ2-7|-|TRBV7-2|-
CASSPQYGQAYEQYF
TGTGCCAGCAGCCCCCAGTATGGGCAAGCCTACGAGCAGTACTTC
>TRBJ2-6|TRBD1|TRBV7-9|-
CASSPRGLGITGANVLTF
TGTGCCAGCAGCCCAAGGGGGCTGGGAATCACTGGGGCCAACGTCCTGACTTTC
>TRBJ2-1|TRBD2|TRBV3-1/TRBV3-2|-
CASSQASGGSSYNEQFF
TGTGCCAGCAGCCAGGCTAGCGGGGGAAGCTCCTACAATGAGCAGTTCTTC
>TRBJ2-7|TRBD1|TRBV5-1|few
CASSPSRTGVFYEQYF
TGCGCCAGCAGCCCAAGTCGGACAGGGGTGTTCTACGAGCAGTACTTC
>TRBJ2-3|TRBD2|TRBV5-4|-
CASSFTAGDDTDTQYF
TGTGCCAGCAGCTTTACAGCGGGGGACGACACAGATACGCAGTATTTT
>TRBJ2-3|-|TRBV5-5|-
CASSSNRVTDTQYF
TGTGCCAGCAGCTCAAACAGGGTCACAGATACGCAGTATTTT
>TRBJ1-4|-|TRBV29-1|-
CSVEVDTRGEKLFF
TGCAGCGTTGAAGTCGACACTAGAGGTGAAAAACTGTTTTTT